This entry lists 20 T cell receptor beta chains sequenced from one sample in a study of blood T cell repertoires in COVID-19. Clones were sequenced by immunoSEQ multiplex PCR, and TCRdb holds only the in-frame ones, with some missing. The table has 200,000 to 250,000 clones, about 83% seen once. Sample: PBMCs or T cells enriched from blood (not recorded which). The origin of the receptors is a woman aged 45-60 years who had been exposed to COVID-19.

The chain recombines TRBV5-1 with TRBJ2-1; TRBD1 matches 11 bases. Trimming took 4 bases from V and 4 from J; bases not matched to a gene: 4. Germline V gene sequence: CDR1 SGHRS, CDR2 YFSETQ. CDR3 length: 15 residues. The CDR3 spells CASSPGTGGYNEQFF. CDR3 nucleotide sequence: TGCGCCAGCAGCCCCGGGACAGGGGGTTACAATGAGCAGTTCTTC.

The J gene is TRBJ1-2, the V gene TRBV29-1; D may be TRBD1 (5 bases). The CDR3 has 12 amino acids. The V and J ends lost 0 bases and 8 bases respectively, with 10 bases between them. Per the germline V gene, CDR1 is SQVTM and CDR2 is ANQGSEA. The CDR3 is CSVEDPGFGYTF. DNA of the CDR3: TGCAGCGTTGAAGATCCAGGGTTCGGCTACACCTTC.

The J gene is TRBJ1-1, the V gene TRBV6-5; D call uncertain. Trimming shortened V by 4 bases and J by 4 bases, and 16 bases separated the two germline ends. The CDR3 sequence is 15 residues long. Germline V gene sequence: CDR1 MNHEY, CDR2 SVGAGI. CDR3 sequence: CASSSPGGWGTEAFF. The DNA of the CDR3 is TGTGCCAGCAGTTCCCCAGGAGGTTGGGGCACTGAAGCTTTCTTT.

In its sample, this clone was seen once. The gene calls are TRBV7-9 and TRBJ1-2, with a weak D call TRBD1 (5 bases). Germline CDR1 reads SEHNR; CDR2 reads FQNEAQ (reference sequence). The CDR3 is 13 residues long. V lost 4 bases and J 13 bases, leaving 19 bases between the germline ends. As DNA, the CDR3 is TGTGCCAGCAGCTCCGGGACTCTTCCTGGAGGCACCTTC. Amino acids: CASSSGTLPGGTF.

DNA for the CDR3: TGTGCCAGCAGCTTAGCCGGAGGAGGTCATCAGCCCCAGCATTTT. Translated, it gives CASSLAGGGHQPQHF. This chain links TRBV7-2 with TRBJ1-5; D is uncertain. Germline lookup yields CDR1 SGHTA and CDR2 FQGNSA. Trimming shortened V by 0 bases and J by 5 bases, and 11 bases separated the two germline ends. CDR3 length: 15 amino acids.

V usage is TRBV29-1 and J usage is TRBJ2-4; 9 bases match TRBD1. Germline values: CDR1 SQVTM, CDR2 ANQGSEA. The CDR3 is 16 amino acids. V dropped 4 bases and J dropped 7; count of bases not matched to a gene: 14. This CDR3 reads CSVGGKRTGDSNIQYF. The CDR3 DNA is TGCAGCGTTGGGGGCAAAAGGACAGGGGATTCGAACATTCAGTACTTC. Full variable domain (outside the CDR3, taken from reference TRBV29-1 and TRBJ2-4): SAVISQKPSRDICQRGTSLTIQCQVDSQVTMMFWYRQQPGQSLTLIATANQGSEATYESGFVIDKFPISRPNLTFSTLTVSNMSPEDSSIYLCSVGGKRTGDSNIQYFGAGTRLSVL.

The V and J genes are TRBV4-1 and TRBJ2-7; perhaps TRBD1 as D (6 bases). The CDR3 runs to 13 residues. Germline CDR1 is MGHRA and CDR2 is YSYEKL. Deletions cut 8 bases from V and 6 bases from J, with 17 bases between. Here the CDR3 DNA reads TGCGCCAGCCTGGACAGCGGCCCTGGCGAGCAGTACTTC. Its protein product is CASLDSGPGEQYF.

The CDR3 spells CATLGTGVNNEQFF. DNA for the CDR3: TGTGCCACCCTCGGAACAGGGGTGAACAATGAGCAGTTCTTC. The chain joins TRBV10-3 to TRBJ2-1; 7 bases line up with TRBD1. Germline loops: CDR1 ENHRY, CDR2 SYGVKD. This CDR3 is 14 amino acids long. V shed 10 bases and J 5 bases; nucleotides not matched to a gene: 11.

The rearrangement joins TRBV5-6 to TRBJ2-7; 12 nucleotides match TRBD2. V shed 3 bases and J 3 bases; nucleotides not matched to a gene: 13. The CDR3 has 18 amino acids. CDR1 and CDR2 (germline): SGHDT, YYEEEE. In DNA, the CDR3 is TGTGCCAGCAGCTCTCAGACTAGCGGGGGCCTCTCCTACTACGAGCAGTACTTC. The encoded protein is CASSSQTSGGLSYYEQYF.

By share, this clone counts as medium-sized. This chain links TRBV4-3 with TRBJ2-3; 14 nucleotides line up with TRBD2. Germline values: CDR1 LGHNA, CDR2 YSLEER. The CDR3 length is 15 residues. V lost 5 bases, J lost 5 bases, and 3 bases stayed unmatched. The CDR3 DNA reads TGCGCCAGCAGCGGACTAGCGGGGGGAGAAGATACGCAGTATTTT. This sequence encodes CASSGLAGGEDTQYF.

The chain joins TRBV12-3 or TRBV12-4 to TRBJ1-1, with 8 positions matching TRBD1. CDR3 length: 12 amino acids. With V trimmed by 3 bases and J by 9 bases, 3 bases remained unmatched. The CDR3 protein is CASSFGQGQAFF. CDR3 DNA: TGTGCCAGCAGTTTTGGACAGGGACAAGCTTTCTTT.

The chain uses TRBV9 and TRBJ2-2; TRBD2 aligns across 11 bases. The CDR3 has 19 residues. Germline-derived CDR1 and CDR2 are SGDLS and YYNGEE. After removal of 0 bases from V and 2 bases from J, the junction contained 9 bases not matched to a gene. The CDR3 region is CASSVDRGSGGANTGELFF. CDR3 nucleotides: TGTGCCAGCAGCGTAGATCGCGGTAGCGGGGGGGCCAACACCGGGGAGCTGTTTTTT. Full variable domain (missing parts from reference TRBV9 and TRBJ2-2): DSGVTQTPKHLITATGQRVTLRCSPRSGDLSVYWYQQSLDQGLQFLIQYYNGEERAKGNILERFSAQQFPDLHSELNLSSLELGDSALYFCASSVDRGSGGANTGELFFGEGSRLTVL.

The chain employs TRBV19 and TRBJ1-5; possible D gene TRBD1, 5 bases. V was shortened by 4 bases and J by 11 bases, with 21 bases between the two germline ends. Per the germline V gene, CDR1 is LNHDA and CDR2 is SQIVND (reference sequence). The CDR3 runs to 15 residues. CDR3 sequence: CASSTGRGMLSAQHF. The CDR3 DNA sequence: TGTGCCAGTAGTACGGGACGGGGGATGCTTTCGGCCCAGCATTTT.

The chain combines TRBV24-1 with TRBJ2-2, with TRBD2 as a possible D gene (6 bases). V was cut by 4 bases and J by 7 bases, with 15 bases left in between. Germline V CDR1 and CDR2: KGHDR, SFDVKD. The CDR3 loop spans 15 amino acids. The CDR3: CATSDSIPGVGELFF. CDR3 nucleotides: TGTGCCACCAGTGACTCCATTCCGGGGGTCGGGGAGCTGTTTTTT.

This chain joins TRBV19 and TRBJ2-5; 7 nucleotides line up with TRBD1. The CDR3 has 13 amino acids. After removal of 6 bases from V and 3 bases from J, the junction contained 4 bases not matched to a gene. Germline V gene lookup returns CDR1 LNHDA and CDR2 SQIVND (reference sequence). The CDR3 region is CASSLGQKETQYF. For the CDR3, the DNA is TGTGCCAGTAGCCTGGGACAGAAAGAGACCCAGTACTTC.

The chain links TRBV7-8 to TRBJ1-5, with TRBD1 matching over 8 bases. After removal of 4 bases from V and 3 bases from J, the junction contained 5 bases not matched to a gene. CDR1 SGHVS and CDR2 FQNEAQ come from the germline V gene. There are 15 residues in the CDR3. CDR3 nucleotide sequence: TGTGCCAGCAGCTATGGACAGGGCTCCAATCAGCCCCAGCATTTT. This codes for CASSYGQGSNQPQHF. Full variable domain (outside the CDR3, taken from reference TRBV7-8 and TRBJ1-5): GAGVSQSPRYKVAKRGQDVALRCDPISGHVSLFWYQQALGQGPEFLTYFQNEAQLDKSGLPSDRFFAERPEGSVSTLKIQRTQQEDSAVYLCASSYGQGSNQPQHFGDGTRLSIL.

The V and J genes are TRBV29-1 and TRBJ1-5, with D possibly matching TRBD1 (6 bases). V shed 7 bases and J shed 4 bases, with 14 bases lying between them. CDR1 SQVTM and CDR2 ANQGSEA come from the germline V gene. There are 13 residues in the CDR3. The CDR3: CSAVWGPNQPQHF. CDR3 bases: TGCAGCGCCGTCTGGGGGCCTAATCAGCCCCAGCATTTT.

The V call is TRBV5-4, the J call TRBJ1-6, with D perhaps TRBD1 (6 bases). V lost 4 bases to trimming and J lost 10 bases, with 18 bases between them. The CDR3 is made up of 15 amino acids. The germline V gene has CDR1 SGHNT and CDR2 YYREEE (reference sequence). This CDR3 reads CASSLQGTGRSPLHF. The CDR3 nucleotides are TGTGCCAGCAGCCTTCAGGGGACCGGGAGGTCACCCCTCCACTTT.

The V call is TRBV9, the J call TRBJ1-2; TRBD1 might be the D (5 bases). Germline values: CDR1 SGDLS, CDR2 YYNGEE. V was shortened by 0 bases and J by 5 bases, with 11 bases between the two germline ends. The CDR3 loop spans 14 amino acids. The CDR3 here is CASSVDPDSYGYTF. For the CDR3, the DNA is TGTGCCAGCAGCGTAGACCCCGACAGTTATGGCTACACCTTC.

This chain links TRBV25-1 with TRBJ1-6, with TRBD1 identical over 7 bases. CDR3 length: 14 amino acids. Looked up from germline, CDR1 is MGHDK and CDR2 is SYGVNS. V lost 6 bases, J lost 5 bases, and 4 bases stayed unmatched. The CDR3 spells CASSSTGDNSPLHF. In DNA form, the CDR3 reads TGTGCCAGCAGCAGTACAGGGGATAATTCACCCCTCCACTTT.